This T cell receptor (beta chain) was sequenced for a study of blood T cell repertoires in COVID-19 (dated by TCRdb to the early 2020s). With respect to the entire study: Samples from collaborators originated in the United States, Italy and Spain and spanned both the acute and convalescent phases of COVID-19. The material from the prospective study consisted of cDNA or gDNA derived from T cells, B-cell-depleted T cells, or PBMCs. Subjects who had been exposed to COVID-19, were actively infected with it, or had recovered from it provided the deeply sampled blood TCRbeta repertoires that made up the dataset. The repertoires were made available in a free public database intended to serve as a resource for research on the immune response to SARS-CoV-2. The samples were drawn from two sources: the first 160 participants of the ongoing ImmuneRACE study, and 950 to 1,500 subjects contributed by 6 global collaborators. A de-identified subject ID, COVID-19 status, age in years and sex were almost always included in the sample metadata. Where available, HLA class I and class II types were obtained from metadata supplied by the sample provider rather than from assay-based typing.

Results the study describes overall, beyond this receptor: The amount of clinical and demographic metadata varied by source and participant and was provided uncurated.

Concerning this clone: There is no known antigen for this receptor. Base qualities are not provided; no much larger clone lies one nucleotide away.

The immunoSEQ Assay, a bias-controlled multiplex PCR, was used to amplify TCRbeta CDR3 regions from genomic DNA. For the original study's pipeline: Within the assay, amplification of reference gene primers was used to estimate how many nucleated cells each sample contained. Sequence reads were collapsed and filtered to measure the absolute abundance of every unique TCRbeta CDR3 rearrangement. For each sample, productive Simpson clonality was calculated as the square root of Simpson's diversity index across productive rearrangements. TCRdb obtained this table from immuneACCESS and retained in-frame rearrangements with V and J assigned. These tables miss some clones; where compared with another copy, unresolved V genes account for less than half of the shortfall, and the remainder is unexplained. V and J calls and clone size are copied from that table; D and trimming were computed from the DNA. The sample table lists 250,000 to 350,000 clones, 89% of them with a count of one. The ten top clones hold roughly 2.9% of the sample.

Inclusive of the bounding cysteine and phenylalanine, the CDR3 is 15 residues long. Only the CDR3 part of the read is kept: 45 bases, read in frame from the first base. In the germline V gene, CDR1 corresponds to KGHSH and CDR2 to LQKENI. V was cut back by 5 bases and J by 4 bases, leaving a gap of 17 bases between them. In the prospective study, participants were 18 to 89 years old, resided in 20 to 30 geographic areas of the United States, and were enrolled through a virtual design. Cohort assignment in the prospective study relied on participant-reported clinical history from a screening survey and a study questionnaire. Exposed participants had been in contact with someone with a PCR-confirmed or clinician-diagnosed COVID-19 case within 2 weeks of study entry. Each participant in the prospective study had whole blood, serum and a nasopharyngeal or oropharyngeal swab collected by mobile phlebotomists. Participants in the prospective study had the option to provide additional blood draws and questionnaires over a roughly 2-month period. Blood samples from the prospective study were shipped frozen or at room temperature prior to DNA extraction.

The source is a woman aged 45-65 years who had been exposed to COVID-19. The rearrangement joined TRBV18 to TRBJ1-1, with the D gene uncertain. Sequenced: PBMCs or T cells enriched from blood (not recorded which). The CDR3 region: CASSERVNEGTEAFF. The sequenced DNA is TGTGCCAGCTCAGAAAGGGTAAACGAGGGCACTGAAGCTTTCTTT.